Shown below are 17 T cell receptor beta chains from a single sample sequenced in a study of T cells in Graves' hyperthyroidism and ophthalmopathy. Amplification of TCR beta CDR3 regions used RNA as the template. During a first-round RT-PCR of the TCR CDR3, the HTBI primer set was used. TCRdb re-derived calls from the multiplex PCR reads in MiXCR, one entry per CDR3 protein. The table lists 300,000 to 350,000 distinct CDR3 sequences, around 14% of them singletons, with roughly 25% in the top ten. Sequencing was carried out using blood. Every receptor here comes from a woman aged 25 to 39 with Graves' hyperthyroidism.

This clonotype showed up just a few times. The CDR3 sequence: CASRRGVEQFF. The DNA for the CDR3 is TGTGCCAGCCGGAGGGGGGTTGAGCAGTTCTTC. The chain has TRBV7-9 and TRBJ2-1; D may match TRBD1 or TRBD2 (6 bases each). Per germline, CDR1 SEHNR and CDR2 FQNEAQ (reference sequence). Trimming took off 8 bases at V and 9 bases at J, with 11 bases between the two ends. The CDR3 sequence is 11 residues long.

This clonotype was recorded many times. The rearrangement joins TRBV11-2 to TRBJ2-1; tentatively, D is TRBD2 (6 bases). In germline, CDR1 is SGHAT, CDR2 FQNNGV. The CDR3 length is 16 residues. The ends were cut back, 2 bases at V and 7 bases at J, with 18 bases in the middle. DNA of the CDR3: TGTGCCAGCAGCTTAAACCGGGACTCGAAAACGAATGAGCAGTTCTTC. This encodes CASSLNRDSKTNEQFF.

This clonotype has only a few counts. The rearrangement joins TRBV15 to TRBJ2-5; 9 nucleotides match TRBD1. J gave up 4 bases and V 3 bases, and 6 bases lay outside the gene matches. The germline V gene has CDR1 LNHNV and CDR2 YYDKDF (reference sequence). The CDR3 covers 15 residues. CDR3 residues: CATSSLDRGGETQYF. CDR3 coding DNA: TGTGCCACCAGCAGCCTAGACAGGGGGGGAGAGACCCAGTACTTC.

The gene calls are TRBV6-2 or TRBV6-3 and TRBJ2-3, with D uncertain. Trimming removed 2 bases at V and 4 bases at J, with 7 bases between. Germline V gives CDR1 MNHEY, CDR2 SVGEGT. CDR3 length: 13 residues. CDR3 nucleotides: TGTGCCAGCAGTTACACCGTCCCAGATACGCAGTATTTT. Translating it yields CASSYTVPDTQYF.

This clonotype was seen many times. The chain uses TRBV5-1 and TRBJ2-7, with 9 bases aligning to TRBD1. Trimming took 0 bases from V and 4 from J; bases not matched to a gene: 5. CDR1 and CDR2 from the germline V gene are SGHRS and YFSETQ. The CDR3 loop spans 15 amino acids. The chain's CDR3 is CASSLAGTGLYEQYF. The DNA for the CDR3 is TGCGCCAGCAGCTTGGCTGGGACAGGGTTGTACGAGCAGTACTTC.

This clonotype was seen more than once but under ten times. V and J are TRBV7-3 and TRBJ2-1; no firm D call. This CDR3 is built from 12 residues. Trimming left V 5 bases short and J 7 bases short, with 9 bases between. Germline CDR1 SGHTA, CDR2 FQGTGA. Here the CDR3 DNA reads TGTGCCAGCAGCGCAACTTTGAATGAGCAGTTCTTC. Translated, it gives CASSATLNEQFF.

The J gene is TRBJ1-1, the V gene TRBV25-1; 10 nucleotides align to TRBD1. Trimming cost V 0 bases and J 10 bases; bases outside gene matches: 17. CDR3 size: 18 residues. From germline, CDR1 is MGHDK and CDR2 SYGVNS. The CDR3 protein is CASSEYGQRDRGRKGAFF. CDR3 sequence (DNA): TGTGCCAGCAGTGAATATGGCCAACGAGACAGGGGGCGCAAAGGAGCTTTCTTT.

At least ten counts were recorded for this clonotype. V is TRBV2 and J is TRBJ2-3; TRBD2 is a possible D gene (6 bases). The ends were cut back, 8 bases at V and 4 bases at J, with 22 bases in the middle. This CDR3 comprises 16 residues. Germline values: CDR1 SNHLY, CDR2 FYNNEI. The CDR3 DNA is TGTGCCAGCGGAGGGAACCAGTGGGAGAGATCAGATACGCAGTATTTT. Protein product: CASGGNQWERSDTQYF.

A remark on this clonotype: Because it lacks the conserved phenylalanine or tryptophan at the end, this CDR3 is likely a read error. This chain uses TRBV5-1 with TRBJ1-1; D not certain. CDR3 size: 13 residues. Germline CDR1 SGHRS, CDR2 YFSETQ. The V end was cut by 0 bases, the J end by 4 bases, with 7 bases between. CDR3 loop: CASSLAASTEAFL. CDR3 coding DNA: TGCGCCAGCAGCTTGGCGGCTTCCACTGAAGCTTTCCTT.

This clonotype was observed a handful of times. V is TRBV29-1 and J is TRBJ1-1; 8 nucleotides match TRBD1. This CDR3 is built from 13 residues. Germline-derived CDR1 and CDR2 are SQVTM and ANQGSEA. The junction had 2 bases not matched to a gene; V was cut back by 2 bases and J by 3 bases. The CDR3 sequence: CSVEMTGDTEAFF. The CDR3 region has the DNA TGCAGCGTTGAAATGACAGGGGACACTGAAGCTTTCTTT.

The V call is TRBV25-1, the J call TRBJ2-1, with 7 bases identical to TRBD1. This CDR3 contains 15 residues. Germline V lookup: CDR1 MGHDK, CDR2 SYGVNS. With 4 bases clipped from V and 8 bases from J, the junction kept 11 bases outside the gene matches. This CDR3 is CASSANRGLAYEQFF. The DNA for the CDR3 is TGTGCCAGCAGTGCCAACAGGGGCCTAGCCTATGAGCAGTTCTTC.

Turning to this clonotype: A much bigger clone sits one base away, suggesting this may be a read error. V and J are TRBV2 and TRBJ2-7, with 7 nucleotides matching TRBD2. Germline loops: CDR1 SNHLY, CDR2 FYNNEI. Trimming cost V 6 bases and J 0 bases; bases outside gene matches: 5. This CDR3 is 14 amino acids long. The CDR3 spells CASRAGDTSYEQYF. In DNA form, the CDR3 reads TGTGCCAGCAGGGCGGGGGATACCTCCTACGAGCAGTACTTC.

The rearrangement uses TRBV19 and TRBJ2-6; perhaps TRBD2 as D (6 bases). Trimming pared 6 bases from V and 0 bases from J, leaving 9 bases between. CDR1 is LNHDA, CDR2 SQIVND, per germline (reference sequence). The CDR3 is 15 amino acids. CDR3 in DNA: TGTGCCAGTAGGCGGGAAAACTCTGGGGCCAACGTCCTGACTTTC. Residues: CASRRENSGANVLTF.

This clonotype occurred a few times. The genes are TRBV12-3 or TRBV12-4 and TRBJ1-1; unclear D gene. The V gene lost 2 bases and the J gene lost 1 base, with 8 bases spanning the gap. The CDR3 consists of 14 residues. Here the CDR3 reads CASSLMGGNTEAFF. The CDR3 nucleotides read TGTGCCAGCAGTTTAATGGGCGGGAACACTGAAGCTTTCTTT.

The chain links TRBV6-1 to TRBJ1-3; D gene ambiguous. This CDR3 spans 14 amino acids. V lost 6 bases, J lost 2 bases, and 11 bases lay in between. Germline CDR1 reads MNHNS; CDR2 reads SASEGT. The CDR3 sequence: CASRLKPTGNTIYF. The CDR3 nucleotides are TGTGCCAGCAGACTGAAACCGACTGGAAACACCATATATTTT.

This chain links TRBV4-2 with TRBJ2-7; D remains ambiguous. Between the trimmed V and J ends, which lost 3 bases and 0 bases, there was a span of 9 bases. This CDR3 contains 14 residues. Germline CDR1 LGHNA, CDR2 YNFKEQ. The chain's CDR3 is CASSQERSSYEQYF. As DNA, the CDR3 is TGTGCCAGCAGCCAGGAACGGAGCTCCTACGAGCAGTACTTC.

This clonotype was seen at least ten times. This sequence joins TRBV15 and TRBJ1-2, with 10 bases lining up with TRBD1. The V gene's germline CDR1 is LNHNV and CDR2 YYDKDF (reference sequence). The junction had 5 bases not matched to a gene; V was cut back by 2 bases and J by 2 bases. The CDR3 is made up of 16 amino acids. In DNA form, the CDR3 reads TGTGCCACCAGCAGAACCGGGACAGGGGCAAACTATGGCTACACCTTC. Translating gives CATSRTGTGANYGYTF.